This paragraph covers one T cell receptor (beta chain) sequence. Its antigen is still unknown. This sample stems from a study of cytomegalovirus exposure and HLA in healthy donors. About the study: Around 78 million unique TCRs, all from HLA-typed donors, were included in an early release of the data.

Study-level points and caveats: In an earlier analysis, in 587 donors, most V segments appeared productive either ~87% or ~30% of the time. A later analysis reportedly found that, within productive TCRs, an Asian-associated ancestry cluster had fewer N-insertions than the mean observed across the approximately 660 donors. There were several of the most significant clusters that appeared linked to common viral pathogens in a later analysis.

Trimming cost V 0 bases and J 3 bases; bases outside gene matches: 4. The CDR3 sequence is 15 residues long. CDR1 and CDR2 from the germline V gene are SGHRS and YFSETQ. PCR amplification relied on 60 Vbeta primers (plus 13 Jbeta primers). Generated by immunoSEQ multiplex PCR, the TCRdb table keeps only in-frame clones and is missing some. The data contain roughly 250,000 clones, roughly 80% of them seen just once; the ten biggest clones take up less than 0.4%. J is TRBJ2-7 and V is TRBV5-1; 9 bases align to TRBD2. This TCR derives from a girl aged 2-10 years in good health and CMV-seronegative. What was sequenced was PBMCs. CDR3 amino acids: CASSLVWRGGYEQYF. The CDR3 DNA reads TGCGCCAGCAGCTTGGTATGGCGGGGGGGCTACGAGCAGTACTTC.